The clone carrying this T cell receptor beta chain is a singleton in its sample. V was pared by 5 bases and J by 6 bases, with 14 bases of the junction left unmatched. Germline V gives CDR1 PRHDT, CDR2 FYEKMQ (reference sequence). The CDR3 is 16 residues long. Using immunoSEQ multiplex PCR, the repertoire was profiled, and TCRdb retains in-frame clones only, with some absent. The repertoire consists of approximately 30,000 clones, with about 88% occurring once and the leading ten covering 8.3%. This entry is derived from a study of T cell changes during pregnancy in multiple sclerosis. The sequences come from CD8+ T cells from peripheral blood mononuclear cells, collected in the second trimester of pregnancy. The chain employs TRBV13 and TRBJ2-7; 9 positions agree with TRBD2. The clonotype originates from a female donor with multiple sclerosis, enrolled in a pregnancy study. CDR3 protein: CASSGAGAGGPIEQYF. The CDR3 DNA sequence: TGTGCCAGCAGCGGCGCGGGGGCGGGGGGGCCCATCGAGCAGTACTTC.